These 10 T cell receptor beta chains were sequenced from one sample in a study of T cells in Graves' hyperthyroidism and ophthalmopathy. Using RNA transcripts as the source, TCR beta CDR3 regions were amplified. First-round RT-PCR targeting the TCR CDR3 was performed with the HTBI primer set. TCRdb re-analysed the multiplex PCR reads in MiXCR, keeping a single row per CDR3 protein. This repertoire shows about 640,000 distinct CDR3 sequences, around 21% found once; its top ten account for 34%. Sequencing used blood. The receptors shown here come from a man aged 30 to 45 with Graves' ophthalmopathy.

This clonotype occurred a few times. This chain connects TRBV20-1 to TRBJ2-7; perhaps TRBD1 as D (8 bases). CDR1 is DFQATT and CDR2 is SNEGSKA in the germline V gene (reference sequence). The V and J ends lost 5 bases and 5 bases respectively, with 16 bases between them. There are 13 residues in the CDR3. The DNA for the CDR3 is TGCAGTGCTCACAGGGGGGGGCTACACGAGCAGTACTTC. It yields the protein CSAHRGGLHEQYF.

This clonotype has more than one count but fewer than ten. The chain employs TRBV7-9 and TRBJ2-1; tentative D call: TRBD2 (6 bases). Germline V gives CDR1 SEHNR, CDR2 FQNEAQ (reference sequence). This CDR3 contains 16 residues. With 3 bases removed from V and 3 bases from J, the gap between germline ends came to 15 bases. The CDR3 loop is CASSFGGQGHYNEQFF. The CDR3 region has the DNA TGTGCCAGCAGCTTTGGAGGGCAGGGCCACTACAATGAGCAGTTCTTC.

This clonotype appeared many times. The V and J genes are TRBV10-1 and TRBJ2-1, with TRBD2 matching 7 bases. CDR1 and CDR2 from the germline V gene are WNHNN and SYGVQD (reference sequence). The CDR3 runs 15 residues. Trimming at V came to 6 bases and at J to 5 bases, leaving 10 bases not matched to a gene. The CDR3 loop is CASSLGGPWDNEQFF. The CDR3 DNA follows: TGCGCCAGCAGCTTGGGAGGGCCCTGGGACAATGAGCAGTTCTTC.

This clonotype was seen a handful of times. The rearrangement links TRBV19 to TRBJ2-6; D perhaps matches TRBD1 (6 bases). The V gene lost 8 bases and the J gene lost 0 bases, with 11 bases spanning the gap. Germline V gene lookup returns CDR1 LNHDA and CDR2 SQIVND (reference sequence). There are 15 residues in the CDR3. Here the CDR3 DNA reads TGTGCCAGTGGCTACAGGGACTCTGGGGCCAACGTCCTGACTTTC. It codes for CASGYRDSGANVLTF.

V gene TRBV25-1 combines with J gene TRBJ1-2, with a possible D match to TRBD1 (6 bases). Trimming shortened V by 3 bases and J by 7 bases, and 15 bases separated the two germline ends. CDR1 is MGHDK and CDR2 is SYGVNS in the germline V gene. This CDR3 region has 14 residues. The CDR3: CASSEDRLRGGYTF. For the CDR3, the DNA is TGTGCCAGCAGTGAGGACAGATTAAGAGGTGGCTACACCTTC.

In its sample, this clonotype was seen a few times. The J gene is TRBJ2-5, the V gene TRBV5-6; weak D call: TRBD2 (5 bases). The length of the CDR3 is 16 residues. V lost 2 bases to trimming and J lost 5 bases, with 19 bases between them. Per germline, CDR1 SGHDT and CDR2 YYEEEE. Written as DNA, the CDR3 is TGTGCCAGCAGCTTATGGTCGGACTCGGAGGTGGAGACCCAGTACTTC. Its protein is CASSLWSDSEVETQYF.

Comments on this clonotype: A junction boundary mismatches the germline segment, possibly from a read error. The J gene is TRBJ1-4, the V gene TRBV18, with 7 bases fitting TRBD1. The CDR3 is made up of 13 amino acids. Germline V lookup: CDR1 KGHSH, CDR2 LQKENI. The CDR3 DNA is TGTGCCAACTCACCTGGACAGGACGAAAAACTGTTTTTT. This gives the protein CANSPGQDEKLFF. The variable domain in full, completed from reference TRBV18 and TRBJ1-4, reads NAGVMQNPRHLVRRRGQEARLRCSPMKGHSHVYWYRQLPEEGLKFMVYLQKENIIDESGMPKERFSAEFPKEGPSILRIQQVVRGDSAAYFCANSPGQDEKLFFGSGTQLSVL.

This clonotype was detected many times. The chain links TRBV30 to TRBJ1-1, with TRBD1 as a possible D gene (6 bases). This CDR3 comprises 14 residues. V lost 5 bases and J lost 4, with 17 bases in between. From germline, CDR1 is GTSNPN and CDR2 SVGIG (reference sequence). The CDR3 is CAWARGFWLTEAFF. Written as DNA, the CDR3 is TGTGCCTGGGCGAGGGGGTTTTGGCTCACTGAAGCTTTCTTT.

A few counts support this clonotype. The chain recombines TRBV28 with TRBJ1-5, with 7 bases that match TRBD1. The J segment lost 1 base and the V segment lost 6 bases, leaving 9 bases of the junction unmatched. Germline CDR1 MDHEN, CDR2 SYDVKM. The CDR3 extends over 16 amino acids. The CDR3 region is CASRRTGVRSNQPQHF. CDR3 sequence (DNA): TGTGCCAGCAGGCGAACAGGGGTTCGAAGCAATCAGCCCCAGCATTTT.

The chain joins TRBV11-2 to TRBJ1-2; D possibly corresponds to TRBD1 (6 bases). CDR3 length: 14 residues. Germline V gene lookup returns CDR1 SGHAT and CDR2 FQNNGV. Trimming stripped 4 bases from V and 8 bases from J, with 17 bases between. The CDR3 sequence: CASSSIGGAQGYTF. The DNA of the CDR3 is TGTGCCAGCAGCTCAATAGGGGGGGCGCAGGGCTACACCTTC.